These 25 T cell receptor beta chains originate from one sample sequenced in a study of T cells of healthy individuals (dated by TCRdb to between 2017 and 2018). Libraries were made using 5' RACE. Sequenced on an Illumina MiSeq. TCRdb applied fastp at Q25 and MiXCR to the public reads, then kept only in-frame beta chains. Each record represents a unique CDR3 protein, reported with the most common genes and DNA among its rows. Counted in this sample were 40,000 to 45,000 distinct CDR3 sequences; roughly 4.3% of them appeared once. Less than 9.5% of the sample comes from the top ten. The receptors stem from a human donor in good health.

This clonotype showed up many times. The chain employs TRBV3-1 and TRBJ2-6; tentatively, D is TRBD2 (6 bases). The V end lost 3 bases, the J end lost 2 bases, and 11 bases lay between the germline ends. This CDR3 has 16 amino acids. Germline V CDR1 and CDR2: LGHDT, YNNKEL (reference sequence). CDR3 sequence: CASSQGRRTGANVLTF. The CDR3 nucleotides are TGTGCCAGCAGCCAGGGGAGGCGGACTGGGGCCAACGTCCTGACTTTC.

This clonotype was observed many times. The chain is built from TRBV4-2 and TRBJ2-7; 8 bases map to TRBD1. The length of the CDR3 is 15 residues. V was pared by 3 bases and J by 3 bases, with 7 bases of the junction left unmatched. CDR1 LGHNA and CDR2 YNFKEQ come from the germline V gene. CDR3 region: CASSHLDRDHYEQYF. DNA for the CDR3: TGTGCCAGCAGCCACTTGGACAGGGACCACTACGAGCAGTACTTC.

In its sample, this clonotype was seen many times. V usage is TRBV5-4 and J usage is TRBJ1-2, with D possibly being TRBD1 (5 bases). The CDR3 runs to 15 residues. Trimming shortened V by 4 bases and J by 9 bases, and 22 bases separated the two germline ends. Germline lookup yields CDR1 SGHNT and CDR2 YYREEE (reference sequence). The CDR3 DNA reads as TGTGCCAGCAGCCCCCCCGGGACTGCAGGTAATCGCTACACCTTC. The encoded protein is CASSPPGTAGNRYTF.

This clonotype has at least ten counts. This chain joins TRBV6-5 and TRBJ1-2; 9 positions match TRBD1. This CDR3 is 16 amino acids long. From germline, CDR1 is MNHEY and CDR2 SVGAGI. V dropped 2 bases and J dropped 3; count of bases not matched to a gene: 7. The CDR3 is CASSYGGQGGDYGYTF. The CDR3 DNA sequence: TGTGCCAGCAGTTACGGGGGACAGGGAGGAGACTATGGCTACACCTTC.

This clonotype came up many times. The V and J genes are TRBV29-1 and TRBJ2-3, with TRBD1 as a possible D gene (6 bases). The length of the CDR3 is 14 residues. Germline values: CDR1 SQVTM, CDR2 ANQGSEA. V was shortened by 1 base and J by 3 bases, with 11 bases between the two germline ends. CDR3 coding DNA: TGCAGCGTTGAAGGGCAGGGGATGACAGATACGCAGTATTTT. It yields the protein CSVEGQGMTDTQYF.

This clonotype was found many times. The chain is built from TRBV4-2 and TRBJ2-7; 11 bases are a match to TRBD2. CDR3 length: 18 residues. CDR1 and CDR2 from the germline V gene are LGHNA and YNFKEQ. Trimming at V came to 1 base and at J to 2 bases, leaving 10 bases not matched to a gene. CDR3 protein: CASSQATSGRTTTYEQYF. CDR3 coding DNA: TGTGCCAGCAGCCAAGCTACTAGCGGGAGAACTACAACCTACGAGCAGTACTTC.

This clonotype was observed many times. This chain joins TRBV7-9 and TRBJ2-4; either TRBD1 or TRBD2 may supply D (7 bases each). The CDR3 loop spans 14 amino acids. The V gene's germline CDR1 is SEHNR and CDR2 FQNEAQ (reference sequence). Deletions cut 3 bases from V and 5 bases from J, with 11 bases between. CDR3 sequence: CASSLGGGQNIQYF. In DNA, the CDR3 is TGTGCCAGCAGCTTGGGAGGGGGCCAAAACATTCAGTACTTC. Full variable domain (outside the CDR3, taken from reference TRBV7-9 and TRBJ2-4): DTGVSQNPRHKITKRGQNVTFRCDPISEHNRLYWYRQTLGQGPEFLTYFQNEAQLEKSRLLSDRFSAERPKGSFSTLEIQRTEQGDSAMYLCASSLGGGQNIQYFGAGTRLSVL.

In this sample, this clonotype turned up many times. V and J are TRBV20-1 and TRBJ1-2; TRBD1 matches at 8 bases. Germline V CDR1 and CDR2: DFQATT, SNEGSKA (reference sequence). This CDR3 region has 12 residues. CDR3 in amino acids: CSPFGQGYGYTF. CDR3 in DNA: TGCAGCCCGTTTGGACAGGGCTATGGCTACACCTTC.

This clonotype was seen repeatedly, ten times or more. Written as DNA, the CDR3 is TGTGCCAGCAGCATTAGCTCAGTACTTCCAACTAATGAAAAACTGTTTTTT. This gives the protein CASSISSVLPTNEKLFF. The genes are TRBV6-1 and TRBJ1-4; no clear D gene. This CDR3 is 17 amino acids long. V gave up 6 bases and J gave up 0 bases, with 17 bases separating them. Germline CDR1 reads MNHNS; CDR2 reads SASEGT.

This clonotype has a count of ten or more. The rearrangement uses TRBV29-1 and TRBJ2-3; TRBD2 agrees at 8 bases. V was clipped by 4 bases and J by 4 bases; unmatched bases: 4. The CDR3 has 13 residues. Germline lookup yields CDR1 SQVTM and CDR2 ANQGSEA. This chain's CDR3 is CSVGAGAADTQYF. CDR3 coding DNA: TGCAGCGTTGGAGCGGGAGCAGCAGATACGCAGTATTTT.

At least ten counts were recorded for this clonotype. The V gene is TRBV9, the J gene TRBJ2-1; 9 positions match TRBD2. The ends lost 2 bases at V and 8 bases at J; junction bases unmatched: 11. From germline, CDR1 is SGDLS and CDR2 YYNGEE. This CDR3 spans 16 amino acids. The chain's CDR3 is CASSVRAGGPAHEQFF. The CDR3 nucleotides read TGTGCCAGCAGCGTGCGGGCGGGAGGGCCGGCCCATGAGCAGTTCTTC.

This clonotype was detected ten times or more. V and J are TRBV6-6 and TRBJ1-5, with 7 bases that match TRBD1. This CDR3 comprises 13 residues. V dropped 10 bases and J dropped 2; count of bases not matched to a gene: 5. Germline CDR1 reads MNHNY; CDR2 reads SVGAGI (reference sequence). CDR3 in DNA: TGTGCCATACGACAGGGTGGCAATCAGCCCCAGCATTTT. Translation: CAIRQGGNQPQHF.

The chain's CDR3 is CASSVEGTIAQETQYF. CDR3 DNA sequence: TGTGCCAGCAGCGTAGAGGGCACAATCGCCCAAGAGACCCAGTACTTC. The J gene is TRBJ2-5, the V gene TRBV9; D call uncertain. The CDR3 totals 16 residues. CDR1 is SGDLS, CDR2 YYNGEE, per germline. The V and J ends lost 0 bases and 1 base respectively, with 13 bases between them.

In this sample, this clonotype turned up a few times. The chain uses TRBV28 and TRBJ2-1; D is perhaps TRBD1 or TRBD2 (5 bases each). Germline CDR1 and CDR2: MDHEN and SYDVKM. The CDR3 covers 15 residues. V lost 2 bases and J lost 4, with 12 bases in between. This chain's CDR3 is CASSLRGPIYNEQFF. The DNA of the CDR3 is TGTGCCAGCAGTTTAAGGGGACCCATATACAATGAGCAGTTCTTC.

This clonotype was counted ten times or more. V and J are TRBV7-8 and TRBJ2-1, with 9 bases fitting TRBD1. The CDR3 is made up of 15 amino acids. V was clipped by 5 bases and J by 4 bases; unmatched bases: 6. Germline CDR1 SGHVS, CDR2 FQNEAQ. The CDR3: CASSGRTGAYNEQFF. CDR3 nucleotides: TGTGCCAGCAGCGGACGGACAGGGGCTTACAATGAGCAGTTCTTC.

At least ten counts were recorded for this clonotype. The CDR3 nucleotides are TGTGCCAGCAGTATTCCCGGGACAGGGGCCTACAATGAGCAGTTCTTC. Translated, it gives CASSIPGTGAYNEQFF. The rearrangement joins TRBV2 to TRBJ2-1, with 10 bases aligning to TRBD1. Germline lookup yields CDR1 SNHLY and CDR2 FYNNEI. This CDR3 region has 16 residues. The junction had 6 bases not matched to a gene; V was cut back by 5 bases and J by 2 bases.

This rearrangement joins TRBV7-8 to TRBJ1-1; D possibly corresponds to TRBD1 (5 bases). Trimming took 5 bases from V and 0 from J, leaving 16 bases between them. The CDR3 runs to 16 residues. The germline gives CDR1 SGHVS, CDR2 FQNEAQ. CDR3 DNA sequence: TGTGCCAGCAGCCAAAGGACACCCCTCATGAACACTGAAGCTTTCTTT. Translation gives CASSQRTPLMNTEAFF.

There are a few counts of this clonotype. The V call is TRBV10-2, the J call TRBJ2-3, with D unresolved. The CDR3 consists of 13 residues. Germline V CDR1 and CDR2: WSHSY, SAAADI. V was cut by 3 bases and J by 8 bases, with 12 bases left in between. The CDR3: CASSEGLRSTQYF. CDR3 nucleotide sequence: TGCGCCAGCAGTGAAGGTTTGAGAAGTACGCAGTATTTT.

This clonotype occurred a few times. The rearrangement joins TRBV3-1 to TRBJ1-2; weak D call: TRBD1 (5 bases). The V gene lost 1 base and the J gene lost 4 bases, with 10 bases spanning the gap. The V gene's germline CDR1 is LGHDT and CDR2 YNNKEL (reference sequence). The CDR3 extends over 14 amino acids. The CDR3 DNA reads as TGTGCCAGCAGCCAAGCCTTGACAGTCTATGGCTACACCTTC. Its protein product is CASSQALTVYGYTF.

V gene TRBV12-3 or TRBV12-4 combines with J gene TRBJ2-3, with 12 bases fitting TRBD2. Trimming removed 0 bases from V and 3 bases from J; junction bases left unmatched: 4. The CDR3 extends over 17 amino acids. The chain's CDR3 is CASSLALAGGRTDTQYF. As DNA, the CDR3 is TGTGCCAGCAGTTTAGCGCTAGCGGGGGGGCGTACAGATACGCAGTATTTT.

There are a few counts of this clonotype. A much larger clone differs from this one at a single base, so this may be a read error. This rearrangement joins TRBV29-1 to TRBJ1-1; the D gene is possibly TRBD1 (5 bases). Germline V gene lookup returns CDR1 SQVTM and CDR2 ANQGSEA. Trimming pared 4 bases from V and 1 base from J, leaving 10 bases between. CDR3 size: 13 residues. The CDR3 region has the DNA TGCAGCGTTGGGGGCCGCTGGAACACTGAAGCTTTCTTT. Its translation: CSVGGRWNTEAFF.

The sample holds many counts of this clonotype. The chain combines TRBV4-1 with TRBJ1-1; D unresolved. The germline V and J ends were trimmed by 4 bases and 4 bases, with 16 bases remaining between them. There are 15 residues in the CDR3. Looked up from germline, CDR1 is MGHRA and CDR2 is YSYEKL. The CDR3 reads CASSRRVGGSTEAFF. The CDR3 region has the DNA TGCGCCAGCAGCCGCCGGGTCGGAGGAAGCACTGAAGCTTTCTTT.

This clonotype was found many times. The chain has TRBV18 and TRBJ1-5, with D perhaps TRBD1 (6 bases). Germline V gives CDR1 KGHSH, CDR2 LQKENI. With 8 bases removed from V and 3 bases from J, the gap between germline ends came to 14 bases. The CDR3 loop spans 14 amino acids. The chain's CDR3 is CASAVYRDNQPQHF. The CDR3 nucleotides are TGTGCCAGCGCAGTCTACAGGGACAATCAGCCCCAGCATTTT.

This clonotype has a count of ten or more. The V and J genes are TRBV7-6 and TRBJ2-3; 8 nucleotides match TRBD2. Germline assignment: CDR1 SGHVS and CDR2 FNYEAQ. V was clipped by 1 base and J by 7 bases; unmatched bases: 7. This CDR3 region has 15 residues. CDR3 in DNA: TGTGCCAGCAGCTTAGAAGGAACTAGCGGTCATACGCAGTATTTT. It yields the protein CASSLEGTSGHTQYF.

This clonotype has more than one count but fewer than ten. V usage is TRBV6-2 or TRBV6-3 and J usage is TRBJ2-3; 8 nucleotides match TRBD2. From germline, CDR1 is MNHEY and CDR2 SVGEGT. The length of the CDR3 is 17 residues. The junction had 11 bases not matched to a gene; V was cut back by 2 bases and J by 4 bases. CDR3 sequence (DNA): TGTGCCAGCAGTTACAACCGCGGACTAGCAAGTGCAGATACGCAGTATTTT. Encoded protein: CASSYNRGLASADTQYF.